This paragraph covers one T cell receptor beta chain sequence. Its specific antigen is unknown. No much larger clone is present one base from it, and per-base qualities are unavailable. The CDR3 covers 14 residues, taking in both the cysteine and the phenylalanine. Only the CDR3 region is kept as DNA, spanning 42 bases read in frame from base 1. Trimming costs V 3 bases and J 4 bases, and their ends lie 11 bases apart. CDR1 and CDR2, looked up from the germline V gene, are SGDLS and YYNGEE. Using the deep immunoSEQ assay, multiplex PCR amplified TCR CDR3 regions from genomic DNA. Extracted genomic DNA from each cell subset was distributed evenly across all wells of several immunoSEQ 96-well plates, and each plate was treated as a replicate. For sorted subsets, roughly 200 ng of genomic DNA, equivalent to some 30,000 T cell genomes, went into each replicate PCR. Purified libraries were quantified with a Qubit 3.0 fluorometer, sized on a Bioanalyzer 2100, and re-quantified with the KAPA Library Quantification kit. Every immunoSEQ 96-well plate was sequenced on a separate single-read 150-cycle Illumina NextSeq 550 flow cell. Turning to the authors' computational methods: Because the immunoSEQ output included only junctional sequences and no quality scores, the filtering could not be the same as the filtering used for full-length reads. To assign V/J genes and CDR3, sequences were annotated against IMGT germline references using PyIR, a Python wrapper for IgBLAST v1.9. Reads were filtered out if the reads had weak V/J assignments (E-value above 1e-6), no CDR3, stop codons, out-of-frame junctions, or ambiguous translated residues. V3J clonotypes were defined by identical inferred V gene, J gene, and CDR3 amino acid sequence. Percentage overlap between repertoires was computed as shared unique clonotypes divided by the size of the smaller repertoire. Richness of each repertoire was evaluated using RTK rarefaction, the Chao1 estimator, and Recon v2.1 estimates of unobserved clonotypes. OLGA was used to compute generation probabilities for all TCRbeta clonotypes that the gDNA method yielded from four donors. The immuneACCESS repertoire file appears here via TCRdb, limited to in-frame rearrangements. These files lack a portion of the clones; in checked studies, under half of the deficit traces to unresolved V genes, and the cause of the others is not known. V and J calls and clone size are copied from that table; D and trimming were computed from the DNA. The sample table records 2 million to 3 million clones; more than 80% of these occur just once. Jointly, the top ten make up around 0.14% of the sample.

The data were obtained in a study of shared clonotypes between healthy human individuals (dated by TCRdb to about 2020). For the study in its entirety: The cohort included three men and a couple of women between 18 and 49 years of age. For each donor, three plates each were used for CD4 naive and CD4 memory, two plates were used for CD8 naive, and one plate was used for CD8 memory. To estimate repertoire size and how much clonotype sharing occurs between individuals, the study deeply sequenced the blood TCR repertoires of a handful of healthy adults. Libraries were prepared and TCR repertoires were sequenced by different laboratories using diverse techniques, in order to increase sequencing depth and limit assay-specific biases. Between about 0.94 and 8.9 billion PBMCs per donor were obtained by leukapheresis. Study-wide conclusions, independent of this receptor: Rarefaction of sorted-subset datasets indicated incomplete sequencing despite the large sequencing depth. Higher generation probabilities were observed for clonotypes shared by all four sorted-subset donors than for non-shared clonotypes. When a handful of donors were compared, the shared fraction of clonotypes was around 5% for naive CD4, 3% to 4% for naive CD8, 2.3% for memory CD4, and 0.4% for memory CD8. Pairwise subsampling led to the expectation that sequencing depth would affect the degree of clonotype sharing among donors. Estimated clonotype richness was generally larger for naive than for memory subsets. Sampling was limited to blood, and TCR repertoires in tissue likely differ from TCR repertoires in blood. The small number of donors limited the genetic and exposure-history diversity represented.

Healthy HIV-negative adults with no recently reported acute infections or vaccinations were included as donors. Only Caucasian adults living in Nashville, Tennessee, USA were represented among the donors. Magnetic negative selection was used to enrich CD4+ T cells, after which naive cells were positively selected on CD45RA and the negative fraction became the memory subset. After blood collection by leukapheresis, PBMCs were isolated using Ficoll-Histopaque density gradient centrifugation and then cryopreserved in the vapor phase of liquid nitrogen. Purity and quantity of every magnetically sorted T cell population were checked by analytical flow cytometry. Genomic DNA was isolated from each sorted fraction and quantified by UV absorbance on a Nanodrop 2000c.

What was sequenced was naive CD4+ T cells sorted from blood. This specimen's cell subset or site label, per the study, means: CD45RA+ positively selected. The sequence links TRBV9 to TRBJ1-5, with TRBD1 tentatively as D gene (6 bases match). This TCR came from a man younger than 35 in good health. The sequence in DNA is TGTGCCAGCAGCGGACCAGGGGCTAATCAGCCCCAGCATTTT. This is translated as CASSGPGANQPQHF.